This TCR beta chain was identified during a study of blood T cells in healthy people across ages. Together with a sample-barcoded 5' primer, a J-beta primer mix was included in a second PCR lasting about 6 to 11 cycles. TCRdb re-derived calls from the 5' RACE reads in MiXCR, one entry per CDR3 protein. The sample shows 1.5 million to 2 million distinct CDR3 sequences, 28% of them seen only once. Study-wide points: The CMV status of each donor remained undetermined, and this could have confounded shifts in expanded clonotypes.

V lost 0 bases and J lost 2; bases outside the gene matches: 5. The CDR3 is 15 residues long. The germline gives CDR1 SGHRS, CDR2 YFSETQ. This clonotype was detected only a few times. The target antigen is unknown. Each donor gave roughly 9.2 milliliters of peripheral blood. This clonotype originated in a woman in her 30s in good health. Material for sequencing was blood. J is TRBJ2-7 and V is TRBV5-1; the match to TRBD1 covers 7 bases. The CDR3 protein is CASSLEQGIAYEQYF. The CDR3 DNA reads TGCGCCAGCAGCTTGGAACAGGGGATTGCCTACGAGCAGTACTTC.